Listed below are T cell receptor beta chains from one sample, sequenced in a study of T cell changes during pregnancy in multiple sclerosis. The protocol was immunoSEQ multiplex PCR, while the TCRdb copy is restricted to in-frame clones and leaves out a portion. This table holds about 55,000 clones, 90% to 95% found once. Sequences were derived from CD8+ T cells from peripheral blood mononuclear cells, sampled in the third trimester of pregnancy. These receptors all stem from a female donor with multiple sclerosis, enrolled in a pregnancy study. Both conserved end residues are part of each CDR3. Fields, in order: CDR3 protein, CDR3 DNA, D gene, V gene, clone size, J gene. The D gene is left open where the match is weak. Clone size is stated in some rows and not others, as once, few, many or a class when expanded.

CDR3: CASSLVLGQGGGGYTF
DNA: TGTGCCAGCAGCTTGGTTTTGGGACAGGGAGGAGGGGGCTACACCTTC
D: TRBD1
V: TRBV7-9
size: once
J: TRBJ1-2

CDR3: CASSSDSTGYTGELFF
DNA: TGTGCCAGCAGTTCCGACTCGACGGGATATACCGGGGAGCTGTTTTTT
D: NA
V: TRBV27
size: NA
J: TRBJ2-2

CDR3: CASREAGGPSYEQYF
DNA: TGTGCCAGCAGGGAAGCGGGAGGGCCCTCCTACGAGCAGTACTTC
D: TRBD2
V: TRBV6-1
size: NA
J: TRBJ2-7

CDR3: CASGLAHGVFYEQYF
DNA: TGTGCTAGTGGTTTAGCCCACGGAGTATTTTACGAGCAGTACTTC
D: NA
V: TRBV12-5
size: NA
J: TRBJ2-7

CDR3: CASSERGTSGRASGEQFF
DNA: TGTGCCAGCAGCGAGCGCGGGACTAGCGGGAGGGCCTCTGGTGAGCAGTTCTTC
D: TRBD2
V: TRBV9
size: once
J: TRBJ2-1

CDR3: CASSSDPPGRGTDTQYF
DNA: TGTGCCAGCAGCTCCGACCCGCCCGGGAGGGGTACAGATACGCAGTATTTT
D: TRBD2
V: TRBV7-6
size: NA
J: TRBJ2-3

CDR3: CASSLARDSEAFF
DNA: TGTGCCAGCAGCTTAGCAAGGGACAGTGAAGCTTTCTTT
D: TRBD1
V: TRBV7-9
size: NA
J: TRBJ1-1

CDR3: CSVVALSYNEQFF
DNA: TGCAGCGTTGTTGCGCTTTCCTACAATGAGCAGTTCTTC
D: NA
V: TRBV29-1
size: NA
J: TRBJ2-1

CDR3: CASSPTSYNEQFF
DNA: TGTGCCAGCAGCCCGACTTCCTACAATGAGCAGTTCTTC
D: NA
V: TRBV6-5
size: NA
J: TRBJ2-1

CDR3: CAPKQVFARVPGNTIYF
DNA: TGTGCCCCCAAACAGGTTTTTGCCAGGGTCCCTGGAAACACCATATATTTT
D: NA
V: TRBV19
size: NA
J: TRBJ1-3

CDR3: CASIEAGLNNEQFF
DNA: TGTGCCAGCATTGAGGCGGGGTTGAACAATGAGCAGTTCTTC
D: NA
V: TRBV5-5
size: NA
J: TRBJ2-1

CDR3: CASSSTSASTDTQYF
DNA: TGTGCCAGCAGCTCCACTAGCGCTAGCACAGATACGCAGTATTTT
D: TRBD2
V: TRBV7-9
size: NA
J: TRBJ2-3

CDR3: CASSAGTAYYGYTF
DNA: TGTGCCAGCAGCGCGGGTACAGCTTATTATGGCTACACCTTC
D: NA
V: TRBV5-6
size: NA
J: TRBJ1-2

CDR3: CASSSRTSGPLEQYF
DNA: TGTGCCAGCAGCTCCCGGACTAGCGGACCTCTCGAGCAGTACTTC
D: TRBD2
V: TRBV13
size: few
J: TRBJ2-7

CDR3: CASSLTSGEYNEQFF
DNA: TGTGCCAGCAGCTTAACTAGCGGGGAATACAATGAGCAGTTCTTC
D: TRBD2
V: TRBV7-9
size: NA
J: TRBJ2-1

CDR3: CASSYSSGGNQPQHF
DNA: TGTGCCAGCAGTTACTCATCAGGGGGGAATCAGCCCCAGCATTTT
D: TRBD1
V: TRBV6-5
size: NA
J: TRBJ1-5

CDR3: CASSLWGLAGAVNEQFF
DNA: TGTGCCAGCAGCTTGTGGGGACTAGCGGGAGCAGTGAATGAGCAGTTCTTC
D: TRBD2
V: TRBV5-4
size: NA
J: TRBJ2-1

CDR3: CASSEGTHNEQFF
DNA: TGTGCCAGCAGTGAGGGGACTCACAATGAGCAGTTCTTC
D: NA
V: TRBV6-4
size: NA
J: TRBJ2-1

CDR3: CASSLAGLGETQYF
DNA: TGTGCCAGCAGTTTGGCAGGGTTGGGAGAGACCCAGTACTTC
D: NA
V: TRBV28
size: NA
J: TRBJ2-5

CDR3: CASSYDGTGSYEQYF
DNA: TGTGCCAGCAGCTACGATGGGACAGGGTCCTACGAGCAGTACTTC
D: TRBD1
V: TRBV9
size: NA
J: TRBJ2-7

CDR3: CASSPRTSGRAAGELFF
DNA: TGTGCCAGCAGCCCCAGAACTAGCGGGAGGGCCGCCGGGGAGCTGTTTTTT
D: TRBD2
V: TRBV7-8
size: NA
J: TRBJ2-2

CDR3: CAWSKAGATGELFF
DNA: TGTGCCTGGAGTAAAGCGGGAGCCACCGGGGAGCTGTTTTTT
D: TRBD2
V: TRBV30
size: NA
J: TRBJ2-2

CDR3: CASSLGASGTYNEQFF
DNA: TGTGCCAGCAGCCTAGGAGCTAGCGGGACCTACAATGAGCAGTTCTTC
D: TRBD2
V: TRBV7-6
size: NA
J: TRBJ2-1

CDR3: CASSLKGGAPSGNTIYF
DNA: TGCGCCAGCAGCTTAAAGGGAGGGGCCCCCTCTGGAAACACCATATATTTT
D: NA
V: TRBV4-1
size: NA
J: TRBJ1-3

CDR3: CASSPVAKNIQYF
DNA: TGCGCCAGCAGCCCCGTAGCCAAAAACATTCAGTACTTC
D: NA
V: TRBV4-1
size: NA
J: TRBJ2-4

CDR3: CASSQDGTFRVLGTEAFF
DNA: TGCGCCAGCAGCCAAGACGGAACCTTCAGGGTTTTAGGAACTGAAGCTTTCTTT
D: NA
V: TRBV4-1
size: NA
J: TRBJ1-1

CDR3: CASSLGLAGGSYEQYF
DNA: TGTGCCAGCAGTTTAGGCCTAGCGGGAGGATCCTACGAGCAGTACTTC
D: TRBD2
V: TRBV27
size: NA
J: TRBJ2-7

CDR3: CASSLGPSGQPQHF
DNA: TGTGCCAGCAGCTTAGGACCCTCGGGGCAGCCCCAGCATTTT
D: NA
V: TRBV11-2
size: few
J: TRBJ1-5

CDR3: CASSLKGTGVWYEQYF
DNA: TGCGCCAGCAGCCTTAAGGGGACGGGAGTATGGTACGAGCAGTACTTC
D: NA
V: TRBV4-1
size: NA
J: TRBJ2-7

CDR3: CASSGTSGYEQYF
DNA: TGTGCCAGCAGCGGGACTAGCGGTTACGAGCAGTACTTC
D: TRBD2
V: TRBV28
size: NA
J: TRBJ2-7

CDR3: CSGEDNNYGYTF
DNA: TGCAGCGGCGAGGACAATAACTATGGCTACACCTTC
D: NA
V: TRBV29-1
size: NA
J: TRBJ1-2

CDR3: CASSLEISVEETQYF
DNA: TGTGCCAGCAGCTTAGAAATTAGCGTCGAAGAGACCCAGTACTTC
D: NA
V: TRBV11-2
size: NA
J: TRBJ2-5

CDR3: CASKPRGSYQPQHF
DNA: TGCGCCAGCAAACCTAGGGGATCGTATCAGCCCCAGCATTTT
D: NA
V: TRBV10-2
size: NA
J: TRBJ1-5

CDR3: CASSLAGTVTDTQYF
DNA: TGTGCCAGCAGCTTGGCAGGGACTGTCACAGATACGCAGTATTTT
D: NA
V: TRBV5-6
size: NA
J: TRBJ2-3

CDR3: CASSFSGIQAGTDTQYF
DNA: TGTGCCAGCAGCTTTTCGGGGATCCAAGCTGGCACAGATACGCAGTATTTT
D: NA
V: TRBV9
size: few
J: TRBJ2-3

CDR3: CASRTSSGRASPGGYTF
DNA: TGTGCCAGCCGAACCTCTTCCGGTCGGGCTAGCCCGGGTGGCTACACCTTC
D: NA
V: TRBV28
size: NA
J: TRBJ1-2

CDR3: CASSLLRDSFHYGYTF
DNA: TGTGCCAGCAGCTTACTCCGGGACAGTTTTCACTATGGCTACACCTTC
D: TRBD1
V: TRBV9
size: NA
J: TRBJ1-2

CDR3: CASSHPGRLNTGELFF
DNA: TGTGCCAGCAGCCACCCTGGTAGATTAAACACCGGGGAGCTGTTTTTT
D: NA
V: TRBV5-6
size: NA
J: TRBJ2-2

CDR3: CASSIGQGRESSYEQYF
DNA: TGTGCCAGTAGTATCGGACAGGGAAGAGAGAGCTCCTACGAGCAGTACTTC
D: TRBD1
V: TRBV19
size: NA
J: TRBJ2-7

CDR3: CASLETGLPGELFF
DNA: TGTGCCAGTCTTGAGACAGGGCTGCCCGGGGAGCTGTTTTTT
D: TRBD1
V: TRBV19
size: NA
J: TRBJ2-2

CDR3: CASHGDRALFF
DNA: TGTGCCAGCCATGGGGACAGGGCCCTGTTTTTT
D: TRBD1
V: TRBV19
size: NA
J: TRBJ2-2

CDR3: CASSKGVGLLSYNEQFF
DNA: TGTGCCAGCAGCAAGGGAGTGGGACTCCTCTCCTACAATGAGCAGTTCTTC
D: NA
V: TRBV21-1
size: NA
J: TRBJ2-1

CDR3: CASSWGLAGGPYTDTQYF
DNA: TGTGCCAGCAGCTGGGGACTAGCGGGAGGTCCTTACACAGATACGCAGTATTTT
D: TRBD2
V: TRBV7-8
size: NA
J: TRBJ2-3

CDR3: CASSVGLSCEQYF
DNA: TGTGCCAGCAGCGTAGGACTGAGCTGCGAGCAGTACTTC
D: NA
V: TRBV9
size: NA
J: TRBJ2-7

CDR3: CASSARRGNQPQHF
DNA: TGTGCCAGCAGTGCCCGGAGGGGCAATCAGCCCCAGCATTTT
D: NA
V: TRBV6-5
size: NA
J: TRBJ1-5

CDR3: CASSSGQGAYEQYF
DNA: TGCGCCAGCAGCTCGGGACAGGGGGCCTACGAGCAGTACTTC
D: TRBD1
V: TRBV5-1
size: once
J: TRBJ2-7

CDR3: CASSQQHRDQNEQYF
DNA: TGCGCCAGCAGTCAACAGCACCGGGATCAAAACGAGCAGTACTTC
D: NA
V: TRBV23-1
size: NA
J: TRBJ2-7

CDR3: CASSSWDRGDYTF
DNA: TGTGCCAGCAGTTCCTGGGACAGGGGAGACTACACCTTC
D: TRBD1
V: TRBV27
size: NA
J: TRBJ1-2

CDR3: CASSSRLGGWTNEKLFF
DNA: TGTGCCAGCAGCTCTCGCCTCGGAGGATGGACTAATGAAAAACTGTTTTTT
D: NA
V: TRBV13
size: NA
J: TRBJ1-4

CDR3: CASSLGQGITDTQYF
DNA: TGCGCCAGCAGCTTGGGACAGGGGATCACAGATACGCAGTATTTT
D: TRBD1
V: TRBV5-1
size: NA
J: TRBJ2-3

CDR3: CASSGSFSGPTTDTQYF
DNA: TGTGCCAGCAGCGGATCCTTTAGCGGGCCTACCACAGATACGCAGTATTTT
D: TRBD2
V: TRBV9
size: NA
J: TRBJ2-3

CDR3: CASSSGSNIQYF
DNA: TGTGCCAGCAGCTCCGGGTCTAACATTCAGTACTTC
D: NA
V: TRBV5-4
size: NA
J: TRBJ2-4